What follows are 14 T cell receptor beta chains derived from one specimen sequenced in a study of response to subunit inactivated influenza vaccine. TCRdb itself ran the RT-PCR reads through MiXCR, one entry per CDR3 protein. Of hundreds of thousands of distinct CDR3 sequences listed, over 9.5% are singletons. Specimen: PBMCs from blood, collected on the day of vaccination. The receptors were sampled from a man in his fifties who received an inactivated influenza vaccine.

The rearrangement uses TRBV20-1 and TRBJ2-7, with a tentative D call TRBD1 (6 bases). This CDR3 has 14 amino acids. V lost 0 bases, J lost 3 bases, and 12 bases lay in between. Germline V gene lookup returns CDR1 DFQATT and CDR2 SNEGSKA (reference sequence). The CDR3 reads CSAREYWGHYEQYF. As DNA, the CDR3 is TGCAGTGCTAGAGAGTACTGGGGGCACTACGAGCAGTACTTC.

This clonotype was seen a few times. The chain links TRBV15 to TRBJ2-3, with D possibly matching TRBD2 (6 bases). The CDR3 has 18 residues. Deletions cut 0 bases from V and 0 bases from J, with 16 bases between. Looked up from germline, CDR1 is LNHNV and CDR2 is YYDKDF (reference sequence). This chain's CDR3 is CATSRDRSGTSSTDTQYF. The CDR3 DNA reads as TGTGCCACCAGCAGAGATAGATCGGGGACTTCTAGCACAGATACGCAGTATTTT.

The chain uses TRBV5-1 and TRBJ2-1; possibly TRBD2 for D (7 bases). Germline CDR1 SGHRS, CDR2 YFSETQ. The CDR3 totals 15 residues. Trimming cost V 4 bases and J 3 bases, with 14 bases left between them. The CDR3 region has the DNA TGCGCCAGCAGCACGGGGGGCGGCTACTACAATGAGCAGTTCTTC. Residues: CASSTGGGYYNEQFF.

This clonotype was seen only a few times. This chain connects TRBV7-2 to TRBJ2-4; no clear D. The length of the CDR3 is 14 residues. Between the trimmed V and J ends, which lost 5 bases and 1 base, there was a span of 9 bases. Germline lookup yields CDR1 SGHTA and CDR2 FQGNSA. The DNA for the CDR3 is TGTGCCAGCAGCCCGTCCTGGGCCAAAAACATTCAGTACTTC. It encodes CASSPSWAKNIQYF. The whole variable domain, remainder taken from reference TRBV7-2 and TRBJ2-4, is GAGVSQSPSNKVTEKGKDVELRCDPISGHTALYWYRQSLGQGLEFLIYFQGNSAPDKSGLPSDRFSAERTGGSVSTLTIQRTQQEDSAVYLCASSPSWAKNIQYFGAGTRLSVL.

CDR3 loop: CASSRQGRESTDTQYF. The CDR3 DNA reads TGTGCCAGCAGTCGCCAGGGGCGGGAATCCACAGATACGCAGTATTTT. The rearrangement links TRBV6-1 to TRBJ2-3; TRBD1 or TRBD2 may be the D gene (6 bases each). Germline loops: CDR1 MNHNS, CDR2 SASEGT. This CDR3 region has 16 residues. The V end lost 5 bases, the J end lost 2 bases, and 17 bases lay between the germline ends.

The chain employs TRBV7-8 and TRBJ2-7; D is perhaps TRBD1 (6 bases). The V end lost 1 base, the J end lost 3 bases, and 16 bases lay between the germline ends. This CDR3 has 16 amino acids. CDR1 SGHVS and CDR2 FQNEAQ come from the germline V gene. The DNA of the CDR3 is TGTGCCAGCAGCTTAGTTTCTCCCACAGGGTACTACGAGCAGTACTTC. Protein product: CASSLVSPTGYYEQYF.

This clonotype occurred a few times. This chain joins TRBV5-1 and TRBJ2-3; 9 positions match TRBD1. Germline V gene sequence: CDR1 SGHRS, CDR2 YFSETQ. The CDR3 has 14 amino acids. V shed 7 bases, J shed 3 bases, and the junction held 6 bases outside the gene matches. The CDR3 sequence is CASSWTGETDTQYF. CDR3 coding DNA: TGCGCCAGCTCCTGGACAGGGGAGACAGATACGCAGTATTTT.

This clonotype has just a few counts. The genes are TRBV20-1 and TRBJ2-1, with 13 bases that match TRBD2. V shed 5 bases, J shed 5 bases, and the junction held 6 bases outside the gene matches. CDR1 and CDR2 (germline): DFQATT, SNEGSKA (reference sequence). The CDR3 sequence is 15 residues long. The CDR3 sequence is CSALRLAGGHNEQFF. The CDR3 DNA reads TGCAGTGCTCTACGACTAGCGGGAGGTCACAATGAGCAGTTCTTC.

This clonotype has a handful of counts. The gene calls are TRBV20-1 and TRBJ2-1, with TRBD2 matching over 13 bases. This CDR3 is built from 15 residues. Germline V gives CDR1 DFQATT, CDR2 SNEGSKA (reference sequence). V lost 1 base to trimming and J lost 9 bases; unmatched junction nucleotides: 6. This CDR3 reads CSARVLAGGPVEQFF. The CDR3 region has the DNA TGCAGTGCTAGAGTACTAGCGGGAGGGCCGGTTGAGCAGTTCTTC.

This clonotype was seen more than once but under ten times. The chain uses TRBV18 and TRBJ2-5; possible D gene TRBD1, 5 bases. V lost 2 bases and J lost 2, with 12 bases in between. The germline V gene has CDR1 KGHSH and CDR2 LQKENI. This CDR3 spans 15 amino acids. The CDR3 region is CASSPGATGQETQYF. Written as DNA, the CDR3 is TGTGCCAGCTCACCAGGGGCAACCGGACAAGAGACCCAGTACTTC.

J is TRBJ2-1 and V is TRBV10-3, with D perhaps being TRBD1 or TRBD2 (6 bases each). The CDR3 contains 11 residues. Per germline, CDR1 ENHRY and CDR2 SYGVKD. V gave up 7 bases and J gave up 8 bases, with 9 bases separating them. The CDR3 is CAIMEGDEQFF. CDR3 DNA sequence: TGTGCCATCATGGAGGGGGATGAGCAGTTCTTC.

The CDR3 nucleotides are TGCGCCAGCAGCCAAGAAGAAATCCGGTTTTACTCCTACGAGCAGTACTTC. Its translation: CASSQEEIRFYSYEQYF. V is TRBV4-3 and J is TRBJ2-7; D remains unclear. The CDR3 spans 17 residues. CDR1 LGHNA and CDR2 YSLEER come from the germline V gene. V was trimmed by 0 bases and J by 0 bases, leaving 15 bases between them.

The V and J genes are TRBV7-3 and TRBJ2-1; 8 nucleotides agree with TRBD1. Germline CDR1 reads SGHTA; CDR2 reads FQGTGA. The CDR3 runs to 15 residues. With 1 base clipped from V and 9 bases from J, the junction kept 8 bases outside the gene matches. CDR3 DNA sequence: TGTGCCAGCAGCTTAATGCAGGGGGCTTGGGGTGAGCAGTTCTTC. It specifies CASSLMQGAWGEQFF.

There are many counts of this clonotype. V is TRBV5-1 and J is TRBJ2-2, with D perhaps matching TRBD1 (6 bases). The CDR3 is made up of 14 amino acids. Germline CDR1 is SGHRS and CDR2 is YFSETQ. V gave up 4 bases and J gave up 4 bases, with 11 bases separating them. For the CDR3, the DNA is TGCGCCAGCAGCGAAGAACAGGGCACCGGGGAGCTGTTTTTT. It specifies CASSEEQGTGELFF.